The 22 T cell receptor beta chains reported below all come from one sample, sequenced in a study of OX40 agonist ivuxolimab in advanced cancers. Profiled with immunoSEQ multiplex PCR; TCRdb holds only in-frame clones, not every one. The data show roughly 80,000 clones, around 86% seen once. Sample: CD4+ or CD8+ T cells sorted from blood, taken in a trial of the OX40 agonist ivuxolimab. The origin of the receptors is an adult with an advanced solid tumor such as melanoma, head and neck, liver or kidney cancer.

This rearrangement joins TRBV6-1 to TRBJ1-5; D is uncertain. With 2 bases removed from V and 3 bases from J, the gap between germline ends came to 14 bases. This CDR3 comprises 16 residues. Germline lookup yields CDR1 MNHNS and CDR2 SASEGT. CDR3 DNA sequence: TGTGCCAGCAGTGAACGCATAATGGCCTACAATCAGCCCCAGCATTTT. It yields the protein CASSERIMAYNQPQHF.

The chain combines TRBV4-3 with TRBJ2-1; 9 nucleotides line up with TRBD1. The CDR3 consists of 16 residues. Per germline, CDR1 LGHNA and CDR2 YSLEER. With 5 bases clipped from V and 3 bases from J, the junction kept 8 bases outside the gene matches. CDR3 region: CASSSGTGRGYNEQFF. The CDR3 DNA follows: TGCGCCAGCAGCTCAGGGACAGGGAGAGGCTACAATGAGCAGTTCTTC.

The chain recombines TRBV5-1 with TRBJ2-3; D uncertain. The V and J ends lost 1 base and 2 bases respectively, with 5 bases between them. This CDR3 contains 13 residues. CDR1 is SGHRS, CDR2 YFSETQ, per germline. CDR3 DNA: TGCGCCAGCAGCTTGTTTTCCACAGATACGCAGTATTTT. Its translation is CASSLFSTDTQYF.

This clone was seen a single time. V and J are TRBV6-5 and TRBJ1-2; D unresolved. V gave up 5 bases and J gave up 8 bases, with 9 bases separating them. The CDR3 has 11 residues. Germline V gene sequence: CDR1 MNHEY, CDR2 SVGAGI. CDR3 sequence: CASSEVGGYTF. The CDR3 DNA is TGTGCCAGCAGTGAGGTGGGGGGCTACACCTTC.

The chain employs TRBV5-1 and TRBJ1-1, with 8 bases that match TRBD1. Looked up from germline, CDR1 is SGHRS and CDR2 is YFSETQ. Trimming took 3 bases from V and 4 from J; bases not matched to a gene: 5. The CDR3 is made up of 14 amino acids. CDR3: CASSSRQGTTEAFF. CDR3 DNA sequence: TGCGCCAGCAGCTCCCGACAGGGGACCACTGAAGCTTTCTTT.

The chain is built from TRBV2 and TRBJ2-6; 8 nucleotides match TRBD1. Germline V gives CDR1 SNHLY, CDR2 FYNNEI. Trimming removed 9 bases from V and 4 bases from J; junction bases left unmatched: 8. CDR3 length: 15 amino acids. CDR3 bases: TGTGCCAGATCGAGACAGGGGACCGGGGCCAACGTCCTGACTTTC. Protein: CARSRQGTGANVLTF.

CDR3 amino acids: CAWRGSLWHEQFF. CDR3 DNA sequence: TGTGCCTGGAGGGGGTCCCTGTGGCATGAGCAGTTCTTC. J is TRBJ2-1 and V is TRBV30, with D unclear. This CDR3 is built from 13 residues. The ends were cut back, 3 bases at V and 8 bases at J, with 14 bases in the middle. The germline V gene encodes CDR1 GTSNPN and CDR2 SVGIG (reference sequence).

The chain links TRBV19 to TRBJ1-3; D is undetermined. The CDR3 runs 16 residues. Germline V gene data show CDR1 as LNHDA and CDR2 as SQIVND (reference sequence). V was shortened by 5 bases and J by 5 bases, with 19 bases between the two germline ends. The CDR3 is CASSLGRENTRNTIYF. In DNA form, the CDR3 reads TGTGCCAGTAGTCTCGGACGGGAGAACACGCGAAACACCATATATTTT.

V and J are TRBV28 and TRBJ2-6; D is ambiguous. Germline values: CDR1 MDHEN, CDR2 SYDVKM. The CDR3 extends over 15 amino acids. The V gene lost 5 bases and the J gene lost 0 bases, with 8 bases spanning the gap. The CDR3 here is CASSKLSSGANVLTF. CDR3 DNA sequence: TGTGCCAGCAGTAAACTAAGCTCTGGGGCCAACGTCCTGACTTTC.

This clone was counted a single time. The rearrangement links TRBV7-2 to TRBJ2-1; D call uncertain. The CDR3 runs to 13 residues. Looked up from germline, CDR1 is SGHTA and CDR2 is FQGNSA. Trimming removed 1 base from V and 4 bases from J, with 5 bases in between. DNA of the CDR3: TGTGCCAGCAGCTTAGGTCAGTACAATGAGCAGTTCTTC. This gives the protein CASSLGQYNEQFF.

The V call is TRBV7-2, the J call TRBJ2-2, with unresolved D. The CDR3 is 14 residues long. Germline V gene data show CDR1 as SGHTA and CDR2 as FQGNSA. The V end lost 1 base, the J end lost 0 bases, and 3 bases lay between the germline ends. The CDR3 loop reads CASSLVANTGELFF. Here the CDR3 DNA reads TGTGCCAGCAGCTTAGTGGCGAACACCGGGGAGCTGTTTTTT.

The chain carries TRBV11-2 and TRBJ2-7; D unresolved. This CDR3 spans 15 amino acids. Germline V CDR1 and CDR2: SGHAT, FQNNGV. V lost 5 bases and J lost 4, with 18 bases in between. In DNA, the CDR3 is TGTGCCAGCAGCCTAAGGTCTCGCGTGCTTTACGAGCAGTACTTC. Protein: CASSLRSRVLYEQYF.

The V call is TRBV6-1, the J call TRBJ1-1; weak D call: TRBD1 (5 bases). Trimming cost V 7 bases and J 7 bases, with 16 bases left between them. Germline loops: CDR1 MNHNS, CDR2 SASEGT. This CDR3 is built from 13 residues. The CDR3 DNA is TGTGCCAGCAAGATGACAGAGCTATTTGAAGCTTTCTTT. This sequence encodes CASKMTELFEAFF.

The J gene is TRBJ2-6, the V gene TRBV28, with D unresolved. Trimming pared 5 bases from V and 0 bases from J, leaving 14 bases between. CDR1 is MDHEN and CDR2 is SYDVKM in the germline V gene. The CDR3 consists of 17 residues. The CDR3 nucleotides are TGTGCCAGCAGTCCCCTTCTGGGGAACTCTGGGGCCAACGTCCTGACTTTC. Translation: CASSPLLGNSGANVLTF.

The CDR3 DNA reads TGTGCCAGTAGTATAGGGACAGAAAGCACAGATACGCAGTATTTT. Encoded protein: CASSIGTESTDTQYF. The chain is built from TRBV19 and TRBJ2-3; TRBD1 might be the D (6 bases). Per the germline V gene, CDR1 is LNHDA and CDR2 is SQIVND (reference sequence). V was shortened by 1 base and J by 0 bases, with 8 bases between the two germline ends. CDR3 length equals 15 residues.

This rearrangement joins TRBV12-5 to TRBJ2-7; D is possibly TRBD1 or TRBD2 (5 bases each). This CDR3 has 14 amino acids. The germline V gene has CDR1 LGHNT and CDR2 FRNRAP. The V end was cut by 5 bases, the J end by 0 bases, with 11 bases between. CDR3 nucleotides: TGTGCTAGTGGTGAGGGGACCGCCTCCTACGAGCAGTACTTC. Its translation is CASGEGTASYEQYF.

This clone was recorded once. This chain links TRBV5-6 with TRBJ1-2; no definite D call. Germline assignment: CDR1 SGHDT and CDR2 YYEEEE. CDR3 length: 14 amino acids. V was pared by 0 bases and J by 6 bases, with 12 bases between. CDR3 amino acids: CASSLVGVEHGYTF. The CDR3 DNA sequence: TGTGCCAGCAGCTTGGTGGGTGTCGAACATGGCTACACCTTC.

This clone was seen just once. The genes are TRBV28 and TRBJ1-5; 9 bases match TRBD1. Germline V CDR1 and CDR2: MDHEN, SYDVKM. The V segment lost 6 bases and the J segment 7 bases; nucleotides outside the gene matches: 13. This CDR3 has 16 amino acids. The CDR3 nucleotides read TGTGCCAGCAGCAATCCCACAGGGGGCCAGGGGCAGCCCCAGCATTTT. Its translation is CASSNPTGGQGQPQHF.

The V gene is TRBV30, the J gene TRBJ2-7; tentatively, D is TRBD2 (6 bases). Germline assignment: CDR1 GTSNPN and CDR2 SVGIG (reference sequence). Trimming shortened V by 5 bases and J by 3 bases, and 8 bases separated the two germline ends. The CDR3 loop spans 11 amino acids. The CDR3 DNA sequence: TGTGCCTGGGCGGGAAGCTACGAGCAGTACTTC. This encodes CAWAGSYEQYF. Using reference TRBV30 and TRBJ2-7 for the parts outside the CDR3, the full variable domain is SQTIHQWPATLVQPVGSPLSLECTVEGTSNPNLYWYRQAAGRGLQLLFYSVGIGQISSEVPQNLSASRPQDRQFILSSKKLLLSDSGFYLCAWAGSYEQYFGPGTRLTVT.

The rearrangement joins TRBV28 to TRBJ2-1; D ambiguous. CDR3 length equals 14 residues. Germline CDR1 reads MDHEN; CDR2 reads SYDVKM. Trimming cost V 5 bases and J 7 bases, with 15 bases left between them. The CDR3 bases are TGTGCCAGCAGTCTTAGCCCAGCTTTGAATGAGCAGTTCTTC. It specifies CASSLSPALNEQFF.

The genes are TRBV7-2 and TRBJ2-7; 8 positions match TRBD1. The CDR3 sequence is 15 residues long. J gave up 1 base and V 5 bases, and 7 bases lay outside the gene matches. Germline CDR1 reads SGHTA; CDR2 reads FQGNSA. CDR3: CASSLGQGLSYEQYF. CDR3 DNA: TGTGCCAGCAGCCTCGGACAGGGTTTATCCTACGAGCAGTACTTC. Full variable domain (rest looked up from reference TRBV7-2 and TRBJ2-7): GAGVSQSPSNKVTEKGKDVELRCDPISGHTALYWYRQSLGQGLEFLIYFQGNSAPDKSGLPSDRFSAERTGGSVSTLTIQRTQQEDSAVYLCASSLGQGLSYEQYFGPGTRLTVT.

This clone was detected only once. V usage is TRBV19 and J usage is TRBJ1-5; 9 bases are a match to TRBD1. The CDR3 extends over 14 amino acids. Germline V CDR1 and CDR2: LNHDA, SQIVND (reference sequence). The junction had 7 bases not matched to a gene; V was cut back by 6 bases and J by 7 bases. For the CDR3, the DNA is TGTGCCAGTAGACAACAGGGGGCTGGGCAGCCCCAGCATTTT. Protein: CASRQQGAGQPQHF.